The 2 T cell receptor beta chains below come from one sample, sequenced in a study of blood T cell repertoires in COVID-19. Profiled with immunoSEQ multiplex PCR; TCRdb holds only in-frame clones, not every one. The data show approximately 35,000 clones, approximately 91% seen once. Sample: peripheral blood. The receptors shown here come from a human donor in a cohort sampled during active COVID-19.

The chain couples TRBV3-1 (or the pseudogene TRBV3-2) to TRBJ2-2; 7 positions match TRBD1. V lost 6 bases to trimming and J lost 5 bases; unmatched junction nucleotides: 9. The CDR3 consists of 15 residues. Looked up from germline, CDR1 is LGHDT and CDR2 is YNNKEL (reference sequence). The CDR3 sequence: CASRAHRGGTGELFF. In nucleotides, the CDR3 is TGTGCCAGCAGAGCACACAGGGGTGGGACCGGGGAGCTGTTTTTT.

The chain couples TRBV29-1 to TRBJ2-1; D is possibly TRBD1 (6 bases). Germline CDR1 SQVTM, CDR2 ANQGSEA. The CDR3 is 15 amino acids. V was clipped by 3 bases and J by 9 bases, with 21 bases between them. CDR3 amino acids: CSVDVLGGRGGEQFF. Here the CDR3 DNA reads TGCAGCGTTGACGTTTTGGGTGGCAGGGGCGGTGAGCAGTTCTTC.